The present TCR beta chain was sequenced within a study of T cell repertoires in cytomegalovirus infection. Background on the study: Matching HLA type and CMV infection were both indicated by public TCR beta signatures.

General study results and limits: HLA-C-restricted, CMV-specific TCR beta clonotypes were dominant ex vivo. The cumulative frequency of public TCR beta families identified carriers of CMV plus the relevant HLA.

This clonotype came up many times. What it binds is not known. TCRdb reprocessed the reads with MiXCR, giving one entry per CDR3 protein. The table includes 80,000 to 95,000 distinct CDR3 sequences, over 25% detected once. This TCR derives from a human donor in good health (CMV status not recorded). Some clones in this sample may be carry-over from other donors' samples. The specimen comprised CD8+ T cells from cultured PBMCs, sampled from culture after CMV antigen stimulation.

The CDR3 DNA reads TGTGCCAGCAGCTTGTTGGTTTACTACGAGCAGTACTTC. This codes for CASSLLVYYEQYF. The rearrangement uses TRBV5-8 and TRBJ2-7; no clear D. The CDR3 is made up of 13 amino acids. The V and J ends lost 1 base and 3 bases respectively, with 8 bases between them. CDR1 is SGHTS, CDR2 YDEGEE, per germline.